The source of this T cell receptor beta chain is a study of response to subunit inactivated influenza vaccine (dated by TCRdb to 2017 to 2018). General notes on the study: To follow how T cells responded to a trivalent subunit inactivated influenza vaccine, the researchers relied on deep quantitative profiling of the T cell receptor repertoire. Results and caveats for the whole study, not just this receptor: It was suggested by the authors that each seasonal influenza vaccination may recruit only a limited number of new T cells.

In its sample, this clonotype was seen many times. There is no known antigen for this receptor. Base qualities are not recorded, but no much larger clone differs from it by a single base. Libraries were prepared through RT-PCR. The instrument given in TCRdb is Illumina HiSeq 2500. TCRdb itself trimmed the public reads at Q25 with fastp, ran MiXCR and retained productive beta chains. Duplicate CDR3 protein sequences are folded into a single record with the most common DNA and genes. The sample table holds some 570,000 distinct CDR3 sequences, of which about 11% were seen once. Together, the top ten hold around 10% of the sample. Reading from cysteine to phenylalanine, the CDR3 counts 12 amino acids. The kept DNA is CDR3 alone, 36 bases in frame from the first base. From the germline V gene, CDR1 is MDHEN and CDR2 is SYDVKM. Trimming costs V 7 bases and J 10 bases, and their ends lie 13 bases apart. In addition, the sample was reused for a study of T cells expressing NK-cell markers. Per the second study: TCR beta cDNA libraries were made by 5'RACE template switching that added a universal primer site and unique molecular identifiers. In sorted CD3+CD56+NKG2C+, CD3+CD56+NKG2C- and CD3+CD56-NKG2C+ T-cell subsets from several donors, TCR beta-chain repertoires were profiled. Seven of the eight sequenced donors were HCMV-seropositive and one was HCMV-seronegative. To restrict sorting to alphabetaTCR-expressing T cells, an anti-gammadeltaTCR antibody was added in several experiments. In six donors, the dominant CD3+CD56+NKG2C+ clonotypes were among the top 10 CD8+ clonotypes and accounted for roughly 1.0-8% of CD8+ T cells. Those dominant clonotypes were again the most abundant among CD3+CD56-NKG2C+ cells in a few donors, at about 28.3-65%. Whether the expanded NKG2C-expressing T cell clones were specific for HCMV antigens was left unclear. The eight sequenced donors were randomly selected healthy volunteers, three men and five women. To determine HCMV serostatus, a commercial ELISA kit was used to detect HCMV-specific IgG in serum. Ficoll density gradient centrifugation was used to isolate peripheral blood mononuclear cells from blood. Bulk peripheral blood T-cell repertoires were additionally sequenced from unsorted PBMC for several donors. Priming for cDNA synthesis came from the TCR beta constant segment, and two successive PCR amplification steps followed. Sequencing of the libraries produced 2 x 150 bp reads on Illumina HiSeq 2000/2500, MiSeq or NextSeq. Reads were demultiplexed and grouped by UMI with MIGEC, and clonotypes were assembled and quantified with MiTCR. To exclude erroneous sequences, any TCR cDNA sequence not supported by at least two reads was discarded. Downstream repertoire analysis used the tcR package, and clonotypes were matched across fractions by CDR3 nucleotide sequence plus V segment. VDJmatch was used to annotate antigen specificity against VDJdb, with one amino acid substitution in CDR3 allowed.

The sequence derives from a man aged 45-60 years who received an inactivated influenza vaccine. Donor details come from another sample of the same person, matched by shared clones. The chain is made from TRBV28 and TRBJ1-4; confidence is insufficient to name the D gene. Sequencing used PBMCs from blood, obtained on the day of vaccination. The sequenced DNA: TGTGCCAGCACCGGGCAGAGAGGAAAACTGTTTTTT. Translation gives CASTGQRGKLFF.